This T cell receptor beta chain originates from a study of shared T cell receptors in the human thymus. This clone has a handful of counts. The germline CDR1 and CDR2 sequences are SEHNR and FQNEAQ (reference sequence). The CDR3 has 14 residues. The trim removed 3 bases at V and 6 bases at J, leaving 4 bases unmatched. Method: immunoSEQ multiplex PCR; TCRdb's copy keeps in-frame clones and lacks some. The table includes around 730,000 clones, approximately 85% detected once. The sample was also reused in another study, on human thymus T cells.

The sample comprised thymocytes. The chain couples TRBV7-9 to TRBJ1-3; 8 bases map to TRBD1. The sequence derives from a girl under two years old with a congenital heart defect. The CDR3 nucleotides are TGTGCCAGCAGCTTCCCAGGGGGCGAAAACACCATATATTTT. Its translation is CASSFPGGENTIYF. The full variable domain, its missing parts supplied by reference TRBV7-9 and TRBJ1-3, is DTGVSQNPRHKITKRGQNVTFRCDPISEHNRLYWYRQTLGQGPEFLTYFQNEAQLEKSRLLSDRFSAERPKGSFSTLEIQRTEQGDSAMYLCASSFPGGENTIYFGEGSWLTVV.